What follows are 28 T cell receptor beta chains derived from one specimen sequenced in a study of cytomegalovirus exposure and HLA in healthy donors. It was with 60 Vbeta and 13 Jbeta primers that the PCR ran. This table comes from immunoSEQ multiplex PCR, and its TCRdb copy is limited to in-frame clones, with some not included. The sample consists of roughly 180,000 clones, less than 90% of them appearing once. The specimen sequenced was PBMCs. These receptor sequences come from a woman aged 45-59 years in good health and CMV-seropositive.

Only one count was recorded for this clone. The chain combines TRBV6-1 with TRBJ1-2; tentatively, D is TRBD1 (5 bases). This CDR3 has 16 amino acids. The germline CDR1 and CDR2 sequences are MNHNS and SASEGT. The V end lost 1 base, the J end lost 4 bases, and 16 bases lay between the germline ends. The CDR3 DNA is TGTGCCAGCAGTGAAGAATATGGCAGGGCCTCCTATGGCTACACCTTC. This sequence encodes CASSEEYGRASYGYTF.

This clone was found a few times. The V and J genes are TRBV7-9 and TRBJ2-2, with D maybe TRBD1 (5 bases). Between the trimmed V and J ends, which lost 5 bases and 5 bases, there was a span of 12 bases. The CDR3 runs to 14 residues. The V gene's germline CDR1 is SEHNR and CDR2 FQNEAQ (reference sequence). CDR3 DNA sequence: TGTGCCAGCAGCCAAACTCCAGGGACCGGGGAGCTGTTTTTT. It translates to CASSQTPGTGELFF.

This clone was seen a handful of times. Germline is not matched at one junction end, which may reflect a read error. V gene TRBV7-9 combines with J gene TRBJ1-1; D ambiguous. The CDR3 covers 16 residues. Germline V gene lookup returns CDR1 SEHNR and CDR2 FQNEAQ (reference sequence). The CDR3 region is CSSSLGPQVLNTEAFF. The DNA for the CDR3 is TGTTCCAGCAGCTTAGGCCCCCAGGTCTTGAACACTGAAGCTTTCTTT.

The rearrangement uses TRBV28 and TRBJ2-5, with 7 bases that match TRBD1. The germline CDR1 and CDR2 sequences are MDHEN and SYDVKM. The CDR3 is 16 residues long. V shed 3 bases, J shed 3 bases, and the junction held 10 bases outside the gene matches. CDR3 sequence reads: CASSFRTGRPEETQYF. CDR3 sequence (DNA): TGTGCCAGCAGTTTTCGGACAGGCCGTCCGGAAGAGACCCAGTACTTC.

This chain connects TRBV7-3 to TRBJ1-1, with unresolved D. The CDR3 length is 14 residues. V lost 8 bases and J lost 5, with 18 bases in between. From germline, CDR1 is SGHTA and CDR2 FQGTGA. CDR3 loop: CASGTGGVGTEAFF. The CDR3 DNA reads TGTGCCAGCGGCACGGGCGGGGTTGGGACTGAAGCTTTCTTT.

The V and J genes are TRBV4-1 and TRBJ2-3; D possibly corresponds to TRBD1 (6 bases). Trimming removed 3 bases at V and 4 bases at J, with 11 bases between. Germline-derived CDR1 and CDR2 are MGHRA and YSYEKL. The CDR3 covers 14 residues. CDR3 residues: CASSQGAHPDTQYF. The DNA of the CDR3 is TGCGCCAGCAGCCAGGGGGCGCATCCAGATACGCAGTATTTT.

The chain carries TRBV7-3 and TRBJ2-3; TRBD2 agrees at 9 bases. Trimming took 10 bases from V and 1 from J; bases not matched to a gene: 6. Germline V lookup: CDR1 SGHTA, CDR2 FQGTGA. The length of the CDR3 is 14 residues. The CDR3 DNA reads TGTGCCACCTTAGCGGGAGACCGCACAGATACGCAGTATTTT. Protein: CATLAGDRTDTQYF.

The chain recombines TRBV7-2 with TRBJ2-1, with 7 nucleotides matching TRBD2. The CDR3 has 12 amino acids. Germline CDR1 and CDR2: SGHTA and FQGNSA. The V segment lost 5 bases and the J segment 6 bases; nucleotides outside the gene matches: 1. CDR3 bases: TGTGCCAGCAGCCCGGGGGGCAATGAGCAGTTCTTC. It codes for CASSPGGNEQFF.

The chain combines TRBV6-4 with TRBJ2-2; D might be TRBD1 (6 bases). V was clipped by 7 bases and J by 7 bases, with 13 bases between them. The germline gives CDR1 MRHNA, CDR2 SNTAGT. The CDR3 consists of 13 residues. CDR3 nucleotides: TGTGCCAGCATCGGGCAAGGGGGCGGGGAGCTGTTTTTT. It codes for CASIGQGGGELFF.

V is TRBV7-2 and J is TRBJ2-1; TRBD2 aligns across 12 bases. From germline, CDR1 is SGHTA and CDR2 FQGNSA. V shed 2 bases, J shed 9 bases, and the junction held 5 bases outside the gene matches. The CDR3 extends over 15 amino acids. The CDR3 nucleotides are TGTGCCAGCAGCTTACTTCTAGCGGGAGGGAGTGAGCAGTTCTTC. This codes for CASSLLLAGGSEQFF.

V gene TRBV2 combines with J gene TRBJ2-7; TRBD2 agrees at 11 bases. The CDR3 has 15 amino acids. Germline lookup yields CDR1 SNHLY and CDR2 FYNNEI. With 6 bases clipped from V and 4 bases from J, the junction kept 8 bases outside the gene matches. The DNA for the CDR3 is TGTGCCAGCAGGGATCCCGGGACTAGCGGTTACGAGCAGTACTTC. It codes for CASRDPGTSGYEQYF.

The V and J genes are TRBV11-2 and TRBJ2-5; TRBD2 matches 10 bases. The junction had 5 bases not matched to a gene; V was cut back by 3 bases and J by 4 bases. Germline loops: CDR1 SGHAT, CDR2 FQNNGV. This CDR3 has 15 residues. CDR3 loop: CASSFTSGARETQYF. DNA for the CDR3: TGTGCCAGCAGCTTTACTAGCGGGGCCCGAGAGACCCAGTACTTC. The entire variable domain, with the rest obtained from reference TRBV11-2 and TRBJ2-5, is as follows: EAGVAQSPRYKIIEKRQSVAFWCNPISGHATLYWYQQILGQGPKLLIQFQNNGVVDDSQLPKDRFSAERLKGVDSTLKIQPAKLEDSAVYLCASSFTSGARETQYFGPGTRLLVL.

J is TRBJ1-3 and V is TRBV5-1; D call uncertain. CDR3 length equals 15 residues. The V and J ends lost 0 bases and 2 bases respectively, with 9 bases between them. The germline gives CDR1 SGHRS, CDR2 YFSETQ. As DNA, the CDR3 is TGCGCCAGCAGCTTGGACGGTCTCGCTGGAAACACCATATATTTT. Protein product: CASSLDGLAGNTIYF.

The CDR3 region has the DNA TGTGCCATCAGTCCGGGAGTTTCCCAGAACGAGCAGTACTTC. Its protein is CAISPGVSQNEQYF. The gene calls are TRBV10-3 and TRBJ2-7; D may be TRBD2 (6 bases). Germline V CDR1 and CDR2: ENHRY, SYGVKD. The V end was cut by 5 bases, the J end by 5 bases, with 16 bases between. This CDR3 has 14 amino acids.

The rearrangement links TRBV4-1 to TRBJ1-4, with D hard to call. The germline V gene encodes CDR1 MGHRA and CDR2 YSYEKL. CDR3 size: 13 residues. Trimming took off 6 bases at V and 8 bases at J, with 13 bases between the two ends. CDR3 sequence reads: CASSLSPGEKLFF. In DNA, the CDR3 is TGCGCCAGCAGTCTAAGCCCGGGAGAAAAACTGTTTTTT.

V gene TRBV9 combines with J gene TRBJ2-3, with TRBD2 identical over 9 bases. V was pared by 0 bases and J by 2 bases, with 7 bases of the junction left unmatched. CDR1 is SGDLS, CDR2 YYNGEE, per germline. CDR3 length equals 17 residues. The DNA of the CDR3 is TGTGCCAGCAGCGTAGAGTCGGCGGGGGGGCCCACAGATACGCAGTATTTT. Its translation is CASSVESAGGPTDTQYF.

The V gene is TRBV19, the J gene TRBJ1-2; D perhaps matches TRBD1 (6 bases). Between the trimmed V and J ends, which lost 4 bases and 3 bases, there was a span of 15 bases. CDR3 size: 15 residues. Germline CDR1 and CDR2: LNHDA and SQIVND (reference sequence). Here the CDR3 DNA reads TGTGCCAGTAGTAGGGCGGACAGCCCTTACTATGGCTACACCTTC. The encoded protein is CASSRADSPYYGYTF.

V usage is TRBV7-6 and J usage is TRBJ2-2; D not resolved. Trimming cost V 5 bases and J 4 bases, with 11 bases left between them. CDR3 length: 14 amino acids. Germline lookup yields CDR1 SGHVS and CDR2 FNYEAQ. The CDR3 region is CASSLSGGTGELFF. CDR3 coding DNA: TGTGCCAGCAGCCTATCTGGCGGCACCGGGGAGCTGTTTTTT.

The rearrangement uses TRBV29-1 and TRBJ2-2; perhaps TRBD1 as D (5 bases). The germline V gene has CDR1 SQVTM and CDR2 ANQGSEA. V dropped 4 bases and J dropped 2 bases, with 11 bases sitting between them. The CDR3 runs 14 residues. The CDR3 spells CSVAMGQNTGELFF. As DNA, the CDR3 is TGCAGCGTTGCGATGGGGCAAAACACCGGGGAGCTGTTTTTT.

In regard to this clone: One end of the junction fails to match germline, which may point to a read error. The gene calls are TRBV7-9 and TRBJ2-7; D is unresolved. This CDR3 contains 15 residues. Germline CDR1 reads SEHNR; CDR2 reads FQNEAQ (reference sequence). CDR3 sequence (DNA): TGTTCCAGCAGCCTAGGCGGCAGTTCGACCTACGAGCAGTACTTC. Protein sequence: CSSSLGGSSTYEQYF.

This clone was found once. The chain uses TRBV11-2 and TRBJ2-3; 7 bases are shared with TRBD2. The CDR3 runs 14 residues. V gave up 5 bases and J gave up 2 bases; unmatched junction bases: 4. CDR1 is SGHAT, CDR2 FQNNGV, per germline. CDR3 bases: TGTGCCAGCAGCCTTCGGGGGGACACAGATACGCAGTATTTT. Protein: CASSLRGDTDTQYF.

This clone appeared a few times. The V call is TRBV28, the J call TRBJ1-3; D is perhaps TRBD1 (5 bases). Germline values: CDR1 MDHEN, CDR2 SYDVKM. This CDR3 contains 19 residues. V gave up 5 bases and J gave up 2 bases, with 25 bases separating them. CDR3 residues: CASSPTVPQENIPGNTIYF. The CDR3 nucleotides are TGTGCCAGCAGTCCTACAGTTCCACAGGAGAACATCCCTGGAAACACCATATATTTT.

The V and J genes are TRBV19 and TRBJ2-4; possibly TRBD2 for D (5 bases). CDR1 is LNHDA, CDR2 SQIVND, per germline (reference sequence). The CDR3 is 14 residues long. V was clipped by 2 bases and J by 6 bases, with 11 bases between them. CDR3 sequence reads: CASSISFRGNIQYF. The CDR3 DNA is TGTGCCAGTAGTATAAGCTTCCGGGGAAACATTCAGTACTTC.

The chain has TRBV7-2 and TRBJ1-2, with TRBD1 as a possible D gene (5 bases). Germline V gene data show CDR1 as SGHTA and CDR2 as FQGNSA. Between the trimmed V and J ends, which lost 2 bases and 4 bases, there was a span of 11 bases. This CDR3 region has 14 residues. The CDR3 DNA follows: TGTGCCAGCAGCTTAAAGGGGATTAGCTATGGCTACACCTTC. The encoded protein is CASSLKGISYGYTF.

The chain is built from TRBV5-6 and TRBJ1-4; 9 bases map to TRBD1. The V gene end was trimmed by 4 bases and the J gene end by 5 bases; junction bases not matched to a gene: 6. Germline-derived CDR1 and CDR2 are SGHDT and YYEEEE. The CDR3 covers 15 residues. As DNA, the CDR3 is TGTGCCAGCAGCATTACAGGGGGCGGAAATGAAAAACTGTTTTTT. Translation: CASSITGGGNEKLFF. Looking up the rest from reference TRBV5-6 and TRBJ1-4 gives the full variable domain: DAGVTQSPTHLIKTRGQQVTLRCSPKSGHDTVSWYQQALGQGPQFIFQYYEEEERQRGNFPDRFSGHQFPNYSSELNVNALLLGDSALYLCASSITGGGNEKLFFGSGTQLSVL.

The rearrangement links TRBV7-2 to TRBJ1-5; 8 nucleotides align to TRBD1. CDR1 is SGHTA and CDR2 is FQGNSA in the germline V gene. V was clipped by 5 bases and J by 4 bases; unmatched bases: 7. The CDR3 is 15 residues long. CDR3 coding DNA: TGTGCCAGCAGCGACAGGGGCTTTTTTAATCAGCCCCAGCATTTT. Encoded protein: CASSDRGFFNQPQHF.

The CDR3 nucleotides are TGTGCCAGCAGCGTAGTGGCAGGGACTAACTATGGCTACACCTTC. Encoded protein: CASSVVAGTNYGYTF. V gene TRBV9 combines with J gene TRBJ1-2; D is perhaps TRBD1 (5 bases). The V end lost 0 bases, the J end lost 0 bases, and 9 bases lay between the germline ends. Germline values: CDR1 SGDLS, CDR2 YYNGEE. The CDR3 runs to 15 residues.

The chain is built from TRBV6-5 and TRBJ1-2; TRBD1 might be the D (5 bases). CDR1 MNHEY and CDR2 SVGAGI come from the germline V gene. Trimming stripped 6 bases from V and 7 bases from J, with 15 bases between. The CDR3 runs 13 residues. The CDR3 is CASSWGGSGGYTF. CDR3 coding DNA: TGTGCCAGCAGCTGGGGGGGATCCGGTGGCTACACCTTC.